Listed below are T cell receptor beta chains from one sample, sequenced in a study of CD8 T cells in ankylosing spondylitis. A single record per CDR3 protein comes from TCRdb applying MiXCR to the 5' RACE reads. The data contain around 890,000 distinct CDR3 sequences, roughly 12% of them seen just once; the ten biggest clones take up under 0.6%. Material for sequencing was blood, either unsorted or a sorted T cell fraction (not recorded which). These receptor sequences come from a male donor with ankylosing spondylitis. CDR3s include the opening cysteine and the closing phenylalanine or tryptophan. The D gene is left open where the match is weak. Clone sizes are given selectively: once, few, many, or a class where the clone is expanded.

TRBV20-1	TRBJ1-1	few	NA	CSAILSSDTEAFF	TGCAGTGCTATCTTGAGTTCTGACACTGAAGCTTTCTTT
TRBV6-1	TRBJ1-6	few	TRBD1	CASTKGQGSYNSPLHF	TGTGCCAGCACCAAGGGACAGGGCTCCTATAATTCACCCCTCCACTTT
TRBV20-1	TRBJ2-3	NA	NA	CSARQEARYTQYF	TGCAGTGCTAGACAAGAGGCTCGGTATACGCAGTATTTT
TRBV4-2	TRBJ2-3	NA	TRBD2	CASSQSGGTTDTQYF	TGTGCCAGCAGCCAAAGCGGGGGGACCACAGATACGCAGTATTTT
TRBV20-1	TRBJ2-5	many	TRBD1	CSARDSPGGWETQYF	TGCAGTGCTAGAGATTCCCCAGGGGGCTGGGAGACCCAGTACTTC
TRBV9	TRBJ2-2	NA	NA	CASSVGGLITGELFF	TGTGCCAGCAGCGTAGGCGGGCTGATCACCGGGGAGCTGTTTTTT
TRBV4-2	TRBJ2-3	many	NA	CASSQDTPTRGTDTQYF	TGTGCCAGCAGCCAAGATACTCCGACTAGAGGCACAGATACGCAGTATTTT
TRBV5-1	TRBJ2-2	many	TRBD1	CASSFGGGQGRNELFF	TGCGCCAGCAGCTTTGGCGGCGGACAGGGCAGGAACGAGCTGTTTTTT
TRBV6-2/TRBV6-3	TRBJ1-2	NA	NA	CASKHREDGYTF	TGTGCCAGCAAACACAGGGAAGATGGCTACACCTTC
TRBV6-1	TRBJ2-3	many	NA	CASTPNGWTDTQYF	TGTGCCAGCACCCCGAACGGGTGGACAGATACGCAGTATTTT
TRBV10-3	TRBJ2-5	NA	TRBD2	CAILRGLDQETQYF	TGTGCCATCTTAAGAGGACTAGACCAAGAGACCCAGTACTTC
TRBV20-1	TRBJ2-1	NA	TRBD2	CSATPTSGGTNEQFF	TGCAGTGCTACACCGACTAGCGGGGGGACCAATGAGCAGTTCTTC
TRBV18	TRBJ2-3	NA	NA	CASSLIPGSVTDTQYF	TGTGCCAGCTCACTCATACCAGGGTCGGTCACAGATACGCAGTATTTT
TRBV7-2	TRBJ2-1	many	NA	CASSLRISSYNEQFF	TGTGCCAGCAGCTTACGCATTTCTTCCTACAATGAGCAGTTCTTC
TRBV14	TRBJ2-4	few	NA	CASSHGTGIQYF	TGTGCCAGCAGTCATGGGACTGGCATTCAGTACTTC
TRBV9	TRBJ1-1	few	NA	CASSVVTGNTEAFF	TGTGCCAGCAGCGTAGTAACAGGGAACACTGAAGCTTTCTTT
TRBV9	TRBJ1-2	few	NA	CASSVVEGYGYTF	TGTGCCAGCAGCGTAGTAGAGGGGTACGGCTACACCTTC
TRBV7-3	TRBJ2-1	NA	NA	CASSFYPSDEQFF	TGTGCCAGCAGCTTTTACCCTAGCGATGAGCAGTTCTTC
TRBV20-1	TRBJ1-5	many	NA	CSARERGNQPQHF	TGCAGTGCTAGAGAGAGGGGCAATCAGCCCCAGCATTTT
TRBV10-2	TRBJ2-5	NA	TRBD2	CASRIAGVETQYF	TGCGCCAGCAGGATAGCGGGAGTGGAGACCCAGTACTTC
TRBV27	TRBJ1-4	many	NA	CASSLRGSRKKLFF	TGTGCCAGCAGTTTAAGGGGCAGTAGGAAAAAACTGTTTTTT
TRBV10-2	TRBJ2-7	few	NA	CASSEPSETYEQYF	TGCGCCAGCAGTGAGCCTAGCGAAACCTACGAGCAGTACTTC
TRBV5-5	TRBJ1-4	NA	NA	CASSTSRVATNEKLFF	TGTGCCAGCAGCACCAGCCGGGTTGCAACTAATGAAAAACTGTTTTTT
TRBV7-2	TRBJ2-7	few	NA	CASSLMGRSSYEQYF	TGTGCCAGCAGCTTAATGGGCCGGAGCTCCTACGAGCAGTACTTC
TRBV10-3	TRBJ2-7	many	TRBD2	CAISDLMRTSGEQYF	TGTGCCATCAGTGACCTTATGCGGACTAGCGGCGAGCAGTACTTC
TRBV7-6	TRBJ1-3	few	NA	CASSRVERGNTIYF	TGTGCCAGCAGCCGCGTGGAGAGAGGAAACACCATATATTTT
TRBV30	TRBJ2-5	NA	NA	CAWSVTPRETQYF	TGTGCCTGGAGTGTAACACCCCGCGAGACCCAGTACTTC
TRBV5-1	TRBJ2-1	NA	TRBD1	CASSLDPWDRGRGSSYNEQFF	TGCGCCAGCAGCTTGGACCCCTGGGACAGGGGGCGTGGGAGCTCCTACAATGAGCAGTTCTTC
TRBV19	TRBJ2-7	NA	TRBD1	CASSTNRGLYEQYF	TGTGCCAGTAGTACGAACAGGGGGCTATACGAGCAGTACTTC
TRBV9	TRBJ1-3	few	NA	CASSVTPTSGNTIYF	TGTGCCAGCAGCGTAACCCCTACCTCTGGAAACACCATATATTTT
TRBV6-2/TRBV6-3	TRBJ1-2	NA	NA	CASGNYGYTF	TGTGCCAGCGGGAACTATGGCTACACCTTC
TRBV28	TRBJ1-1	NA	NA	CASRPIGATEAFF	TGTGCCAGCAGACCGATCGGCGCCACTGAAGCTTTCTTT
TRBV4-2	TRBJ1-4	NA	NA	CASSQARGGRQNEKLFF	TGTGCCAGCAGCCAAGCCCGTGGGGGACGGCAGAATGAAAAACTGTTTTTT
TRBV3-1	TRBJ2-1	few	NA	CASRTGLKGNEQFF	TGTGCCAGCAGGACTGGACTCAAAGGGAATGAGCAGTTCTTC
TRBV20-1	TRBJ2-1	many	TRBD1	CSAKQGAYNEQFF	TGCAGTGCTAAACAGGGGGCTTACAATGAGCAGTTCTTC
TRBV5-1	TRBJ2-3	few	TRBD2	CASSPGTRADTQYF	TGCGCCAGCAGCCCCGGGACTAGAGCCGATACGCAGTATTTT